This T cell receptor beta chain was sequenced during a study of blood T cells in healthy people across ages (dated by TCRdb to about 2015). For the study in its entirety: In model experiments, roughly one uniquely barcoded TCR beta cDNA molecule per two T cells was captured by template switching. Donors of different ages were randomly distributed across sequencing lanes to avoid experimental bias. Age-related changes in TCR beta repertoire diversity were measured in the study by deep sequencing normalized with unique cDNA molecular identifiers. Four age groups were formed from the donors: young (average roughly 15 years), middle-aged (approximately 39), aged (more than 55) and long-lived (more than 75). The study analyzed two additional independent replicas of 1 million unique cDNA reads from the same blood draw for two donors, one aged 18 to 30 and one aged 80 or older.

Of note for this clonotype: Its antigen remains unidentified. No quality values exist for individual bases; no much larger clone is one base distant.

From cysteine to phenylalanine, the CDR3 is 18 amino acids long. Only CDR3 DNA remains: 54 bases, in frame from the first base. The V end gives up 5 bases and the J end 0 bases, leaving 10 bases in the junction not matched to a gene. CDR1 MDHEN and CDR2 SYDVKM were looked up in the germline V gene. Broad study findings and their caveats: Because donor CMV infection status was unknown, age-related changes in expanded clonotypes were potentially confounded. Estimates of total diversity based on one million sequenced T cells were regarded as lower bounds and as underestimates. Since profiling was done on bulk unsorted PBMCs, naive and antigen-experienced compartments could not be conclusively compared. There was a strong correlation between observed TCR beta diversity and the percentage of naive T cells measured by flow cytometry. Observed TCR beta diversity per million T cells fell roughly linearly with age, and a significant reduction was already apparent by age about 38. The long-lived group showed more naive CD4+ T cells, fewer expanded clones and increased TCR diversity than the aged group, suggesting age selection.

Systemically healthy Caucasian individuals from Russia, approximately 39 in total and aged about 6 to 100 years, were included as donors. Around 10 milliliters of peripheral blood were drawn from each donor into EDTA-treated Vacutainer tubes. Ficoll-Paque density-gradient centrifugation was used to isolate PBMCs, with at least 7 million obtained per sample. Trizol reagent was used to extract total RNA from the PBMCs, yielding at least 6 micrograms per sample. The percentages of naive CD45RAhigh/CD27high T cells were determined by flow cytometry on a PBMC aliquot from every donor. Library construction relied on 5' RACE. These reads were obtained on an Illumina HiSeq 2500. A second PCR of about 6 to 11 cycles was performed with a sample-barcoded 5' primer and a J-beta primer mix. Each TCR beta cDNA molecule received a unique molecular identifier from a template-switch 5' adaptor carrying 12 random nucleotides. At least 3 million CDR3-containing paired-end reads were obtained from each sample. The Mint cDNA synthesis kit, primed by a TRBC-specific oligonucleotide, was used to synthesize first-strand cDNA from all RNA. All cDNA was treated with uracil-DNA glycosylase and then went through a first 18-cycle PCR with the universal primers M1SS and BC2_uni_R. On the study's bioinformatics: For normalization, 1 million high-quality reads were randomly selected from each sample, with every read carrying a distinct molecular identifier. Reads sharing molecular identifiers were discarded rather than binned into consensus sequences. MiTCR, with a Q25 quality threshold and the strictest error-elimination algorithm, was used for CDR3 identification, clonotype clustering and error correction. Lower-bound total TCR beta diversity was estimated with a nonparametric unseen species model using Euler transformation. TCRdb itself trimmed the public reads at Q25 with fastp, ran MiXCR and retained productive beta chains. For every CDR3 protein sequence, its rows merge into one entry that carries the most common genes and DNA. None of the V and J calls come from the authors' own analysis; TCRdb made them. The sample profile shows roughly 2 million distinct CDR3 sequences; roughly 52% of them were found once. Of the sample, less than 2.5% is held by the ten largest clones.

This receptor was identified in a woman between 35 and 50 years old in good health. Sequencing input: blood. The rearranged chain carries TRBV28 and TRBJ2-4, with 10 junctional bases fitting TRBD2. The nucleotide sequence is TGTGCCAGCAGTCGTAGGGGGCTAGCGGGGGTAGCCAAAAACATTCAGTACTTC. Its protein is CASSRRGLAGVAKNIQYF.